The subject of this entry is one T cell receptor beta chain. Its matching antigen is unknown. The CDR3 has 14 amino acids. Looked up from germline, CDR1 is SGHTA and CDR2 is FQGTGA. The V gene lost 5 bases and the J gene lost 5 bases, with 12 bases spanning the gap. Using around 200 ng DNA, approximately 27,000 T cell genomes, the sorted-subset replicate PCRs were run. The method was immunoSEQ multiplex PCR; TCRdb's version includes in-frame clones alone and lacks a portion of them. The sample has around 510,000 clones; approximately 95% are singletons. The data were taken from a study of shared clonotypes between healthy human individuals. Study-wide points: Clonotype sharing levels among donors were expected to vary with sequencing depth.

The sample taken for sequencing was naive CD4+ T cells sorted from blood. Subset described: CD45RA+ positively selected. V and J are TRBV7-3 and TRBJ2-2, with no clear D. This TCR was sampled from a woman aged 30 to 39 in good health. The CDR3 reads CASSLGLETGELFF. The CDR3 nucleotides read TGTGCCAGCAGCCTTGGTCTAGAGACCGGGGAGCTGTTTTTT.